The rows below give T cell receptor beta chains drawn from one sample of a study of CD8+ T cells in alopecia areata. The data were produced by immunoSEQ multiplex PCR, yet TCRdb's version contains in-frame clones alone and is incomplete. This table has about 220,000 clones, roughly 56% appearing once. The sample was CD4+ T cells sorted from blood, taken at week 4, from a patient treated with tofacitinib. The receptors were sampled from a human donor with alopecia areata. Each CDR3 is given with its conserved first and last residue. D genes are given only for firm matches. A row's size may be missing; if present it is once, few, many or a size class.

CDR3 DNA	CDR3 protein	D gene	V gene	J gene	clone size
TGCAGCGGAAGAGACCAGGGGTGGGGCTACACCTTC	CSGRDQGWGYTF	-	TRBV29-1	TRBJ1-2	-
TGTGCCAGCCGGCCTGACAGCCTCAGCTCCTATAATTCACCCCTCCACTTT	CASRPDSLSSYNSPLHF	-	TRBV27	TRBJ1-6	once
TGTGCCAGCAGCTTAGAAGCGAGCTCCTACAATGAGCAGTTCTTC	CASSLEASSYNEQFF	-	TRBV11-2	TRBJ2-1	-
TGTGCCAGCAGTGAATTAGGCGGAAACTATGGCTACACCTTC	CASSELGGNYGYTF	-	TRBV25-1	TRBJ1-2	-
TGTGCCATCAGTGAGTCTGCGGATAGCAATCAGCCCCAGCATTTT	CAISESADSNQPQHF	-	TRBV10-3	TRBJ1-5	-
TGTGCCTGGAGTGCCAGCGGGGTAGAGCAGTACTTC	CAWSASGVEQYF	TRBD2	TRBV30	TRBJ2-7	-
TGCGCCAGCACGGGGAAAACAGATACGCAGTATTTT	CASTGKTDTQYF	-	TRBV5-1	TRBJ2-3	-
TGTGCCAGCAGGGAGGGACAGATGAGGACTTATGGCTACACCTTC	CASREGQMRTYGYTF	TRBD1	TRBV7-2	TRBJ1-2	once
TGCGCCAGCAGCCGGACCGGGACAGGGGTTTACGAGCAGTACTTC	CASSRTGTGVYEQYF	TRBD1	TRBV4-3	TRBJ2-7	-
TGTGCCAGCAGCGTGGCGGGGGGGCCCGATACGCAGTATTTT	CASSVAGGPDTQYF	TRBD2	TRBV9	TRBJ2-3	-
TGTGCCAGCAGCAACATAGCGGGTGTGGGGGAGACCCAGTACTTC	CASSNIAGVGETQYF	TRBD2	TRBV2	TRBJ2-5	-
TGCAGCGCACTTGCCCGGAGGGACACTGAAGCTTTCTTT	CSALARRDTEAFF	-	TRBV29-1	TRBJ1-1	-
TGCGCCAGCAGCAGAGACCCCTCTGGTACGCAGTATTTT	CASSRDPSGTQYF	-	TRBV5-1	TRBJ2-3	-
TGTGCCAGCAGCCGGGGACAGGGTAAAGCCTACGAGCAGTACTTC	CASSRGQGKAYEQYF	TRBD1	TRBV7-8	TRBJ2-7	-
TGTGCCTGGAGCCGTGGGAACCTCTACGAGCAGTACTTC	CAWSRGNLYEQYF	-	TRBV30	TRBJ2-7	-
TGTGCCAGCAGTGCAGCAGGGATCTACGAGCAGTACTTC	CASSAAGIYEQYF	-	TRBV6-5	TRBJ2-7	-
TGTGCCAGCTCACCACTAGGAGGACAGGGTGCCCATGAGCAGTTCTTC	CASSPLGGQGAHEQFF	TRBD1	TRBV18	TRBJ2-1	few
TGTGCCAGCAGCGCAGGGAATCAGCCCCAGCATTTT	CASSAGNQPQHF	-	TRBV5-6	TRBJ1-5	-
TGCAGCGTTGGGGACAGGGGTTGGAACACTGAAGCTTTCTTT	CSVGDRGWNTEAFF	TRBD1	TRBV29-1	TRBJ1-1	-